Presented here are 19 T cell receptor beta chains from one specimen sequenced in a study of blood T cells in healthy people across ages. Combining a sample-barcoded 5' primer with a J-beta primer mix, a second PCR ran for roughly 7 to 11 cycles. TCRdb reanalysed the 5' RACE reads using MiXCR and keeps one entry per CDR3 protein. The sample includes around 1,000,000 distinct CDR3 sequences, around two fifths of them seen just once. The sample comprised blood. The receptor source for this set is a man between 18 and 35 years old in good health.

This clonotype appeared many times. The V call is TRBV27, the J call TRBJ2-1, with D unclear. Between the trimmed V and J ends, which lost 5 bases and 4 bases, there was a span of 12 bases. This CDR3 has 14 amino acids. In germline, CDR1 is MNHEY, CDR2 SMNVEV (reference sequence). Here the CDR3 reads CASSGPVRYNEQFF. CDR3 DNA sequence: TGTGCCAGCAGTGGCCCCGTCCGTTACAATGAGCAGTTCTTC.

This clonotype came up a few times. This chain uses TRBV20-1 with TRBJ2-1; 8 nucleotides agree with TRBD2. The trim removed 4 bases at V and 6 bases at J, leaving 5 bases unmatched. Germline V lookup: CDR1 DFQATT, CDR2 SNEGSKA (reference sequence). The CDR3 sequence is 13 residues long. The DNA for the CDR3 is TGCAGTGCTAACAGCGGGGGAACCAATGAGCAGTTCTTC. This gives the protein CSANSGGTNEQFF.

The CDR3 reads CSARGRHNQPQHF. CDR3 bases: TGCAGTGCTAGGGGGAGACACAATCAGCCCCAGCATTTT. The genes are TRBV20-1 and TRBJ1-5; D remains unclear. CDR3 length equals 13 residues. Germline lookup yields CDR1 DFQATT and CDR2 SNEGSKA (reference sequence). The V and J ends lost 3 bases and 3 bases respectively, with 9 bases between them.

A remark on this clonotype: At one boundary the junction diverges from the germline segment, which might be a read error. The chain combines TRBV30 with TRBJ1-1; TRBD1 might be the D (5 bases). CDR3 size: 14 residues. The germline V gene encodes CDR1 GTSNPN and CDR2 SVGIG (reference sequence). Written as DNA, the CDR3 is TGTGCCCGGAGCGACGACAGATTGAACACTGAAGCTTTCTTT. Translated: CARSDDRLNTEAFF.

The CDR3 nucleotides read TGTGCCAGCAGCCAAGAAGGGGTGGTCCACAATGAGCAGTTCTTC. Its translation is CASSQEGVVHNEQFF. The V gene is TRBV14, the J gene TRBJ2-1; TRBD1 is a possible D gene (5 bases). CDR1 SGHDN and CDR2 FVKESK come from the germline V gene. The CDR3 sequence is 15 residues long. Deletions cut 0 bases from V and 5 bases from J, with 11 bases between.

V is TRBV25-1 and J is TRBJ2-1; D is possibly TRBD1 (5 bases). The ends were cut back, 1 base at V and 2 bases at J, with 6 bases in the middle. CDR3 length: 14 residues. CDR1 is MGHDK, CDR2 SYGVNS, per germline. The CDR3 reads CASSELGAYNEQFF. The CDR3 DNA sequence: TGTGCCAGCAGTGAATTAGGGGCCTACAATGAGCAGTTCTTC.

Here the CDR3 DNA reads TGTGCCAGCAGTAAGGGGGCATCCTACAATGAGCAGTTCTTC. This codes for CASSKGASYNEQFF. The chain is built from TRBV7-8 and TRBJ2-1; 7 positions match TRBD1. The ends lost 6 bases at V and 1 base at J; junction bases unmatched: 3. Germline V gene data show CDR1 as SGHVS and CDR2 as FQNEAQ. This CDR3 is 14 amino acids long. Filled out from reference TRBV7-8 and TRBJ2-1, the complete variable domain reads GAGVSQSPRYKVAKRGQDVALRCDPISGHVSLFWYQQALGQGPEFLTYFQNEAQLDKSGLPSDRFFAERPEGSVSTLKIQRTQQEDSAVYLCASSKGASYNEQFFGPGTRLTVL.

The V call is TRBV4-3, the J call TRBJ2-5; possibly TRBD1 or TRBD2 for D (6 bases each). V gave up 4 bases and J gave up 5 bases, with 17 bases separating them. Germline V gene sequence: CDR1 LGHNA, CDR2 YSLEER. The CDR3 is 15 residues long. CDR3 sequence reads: CASSPWGARGETQYF. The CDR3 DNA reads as TGCGCCAGCAGCCCATGGGGGGCGCGAGGGGAGACCCAGTACTTC.

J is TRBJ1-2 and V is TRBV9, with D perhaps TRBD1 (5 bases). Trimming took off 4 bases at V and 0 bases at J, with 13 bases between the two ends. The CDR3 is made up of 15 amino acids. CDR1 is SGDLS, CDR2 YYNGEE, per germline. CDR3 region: CASSSTDGANYGYTF. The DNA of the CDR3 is TGTGCCAGCAGCTCGACAGATGGAGCTAACTATGGCTACACCTTC.

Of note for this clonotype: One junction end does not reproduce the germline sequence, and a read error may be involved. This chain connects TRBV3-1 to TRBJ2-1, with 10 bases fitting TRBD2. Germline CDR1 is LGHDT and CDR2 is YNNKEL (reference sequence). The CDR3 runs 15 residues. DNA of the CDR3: TGTGCCTGCAGCCAGCAACTAGCGGGGTATAATGAGCAGTTCTTC. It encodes CACSQQLAGYNEQFF.

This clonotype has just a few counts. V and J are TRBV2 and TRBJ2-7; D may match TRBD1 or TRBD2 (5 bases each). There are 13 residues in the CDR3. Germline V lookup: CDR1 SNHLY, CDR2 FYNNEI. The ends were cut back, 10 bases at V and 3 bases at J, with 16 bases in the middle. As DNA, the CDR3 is TGTGCCACCTGGGCTGGGGGTGACTACGAGCAGTACTTC. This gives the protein CATWAGGDYEQYF.

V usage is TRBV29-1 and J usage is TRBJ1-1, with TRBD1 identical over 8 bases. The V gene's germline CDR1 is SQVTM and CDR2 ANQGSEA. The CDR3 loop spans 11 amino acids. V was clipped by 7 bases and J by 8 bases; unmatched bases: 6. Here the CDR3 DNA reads TGCAGCGCCCATAGACAGGGGGAAGCTTTCTTT. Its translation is CSAHRQGEAFF.

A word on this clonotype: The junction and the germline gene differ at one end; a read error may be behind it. The CDR3 nucleotides are TGTGCCTGGAGTAATCTGACAGGGCATGGCTACACCTTT. Translation gives CAWSNLTGHGYTF. V gene TRBV30 combines with J gene TRBJ1-2, with 7 bases identical to TRBD1. The germline CDR1 and CDR2 sequences are GTSNPN and SVGIG (reference sequence). The CDR3 runs 13 residues.

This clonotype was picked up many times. The CDR3 loop is CAISRQGNEQFF. Here the CDR3 DNA reads TGTGCCATCAGTCGACAGGGGAATGAGCAGTTCTTC. The chain uses TRBV10-3 and TRBJ2-1; the match to TRBD1 covers 8 bases. CDR1 and CDR2 from the germline V gene are ENHRY and SYGVKD. J lost 7 bases, V lost 5 bases, and 1 base had no gene match. This CDR3 is 12 amino acids long.

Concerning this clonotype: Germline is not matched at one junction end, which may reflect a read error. CDR3 sequence (DNA): TGTGCCAGCAGCAGGGAAAAAACCATTCAGTACTTC. It specifies CASSREKTIQYF. V gene TRBV6-6 combines with J gene TRBJ2-4; D is possibly TRBD1 (5 bases). CDR1 is MNHNY and CDR2 is SVGAGI in the germline V gene (reference sequence). The CDR3 is made up of 12 amino acids.

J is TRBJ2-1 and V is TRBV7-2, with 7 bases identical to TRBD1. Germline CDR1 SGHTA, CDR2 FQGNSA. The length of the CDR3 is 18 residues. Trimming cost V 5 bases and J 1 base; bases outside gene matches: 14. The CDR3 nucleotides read TGTGCCAGCAGCGCCCGGGACAGCCCCATTCAATCCTACAATGAGCAGTTCTTC. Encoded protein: CASSARDSPIQSYNEQFF.

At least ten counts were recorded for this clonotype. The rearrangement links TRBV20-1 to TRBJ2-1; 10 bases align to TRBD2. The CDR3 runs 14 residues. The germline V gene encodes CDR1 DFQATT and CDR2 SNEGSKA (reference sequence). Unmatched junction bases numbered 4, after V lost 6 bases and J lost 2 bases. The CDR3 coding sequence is TGCAGTGCCCGAAGCGGGGGGGCCTACAATGAGCAGTTCTTC. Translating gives CSARSGGAYNEQFF.

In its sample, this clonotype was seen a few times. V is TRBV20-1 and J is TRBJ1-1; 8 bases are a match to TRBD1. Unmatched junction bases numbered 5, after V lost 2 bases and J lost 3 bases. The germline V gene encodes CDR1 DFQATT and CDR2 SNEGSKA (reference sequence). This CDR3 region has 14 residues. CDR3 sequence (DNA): TGCAGTGCTAGATCAGGGGGCAGGGACACTGAAGCTTTCTTT. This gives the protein CSARSGGRDTEAFF.

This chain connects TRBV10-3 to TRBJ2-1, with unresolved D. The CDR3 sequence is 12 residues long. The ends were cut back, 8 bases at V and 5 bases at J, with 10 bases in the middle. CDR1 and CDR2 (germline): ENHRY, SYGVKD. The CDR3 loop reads CAIRSGDNEQFF. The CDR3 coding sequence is TGTGCCATCCGTAGTGGAGACAATGAGCAGTTCTTC.